The subject of this entry is one TCR beta chain. Its antigen is not known. This sample stems from a study of cytomegalovirus exposure and HLA in healthy donors. Study-level background: Previous work identified roughly 110 million unique TCR beta sequences from about 179 million T cells. Study results and limitations: Across HLA loci, a later analysis found differing TCR association rates, with DRB1 most and HLA-C fewest. 87-base-pair reads could not separate some V segments, including TRBV6-2 and TRBV6-3.

Researchers ran the PCR with 60 Vbeta and 13 Jbeta primers. TCRdb keeps only in-frame clones here, not all; method: immunoSEQ multiplex PCR. The data show about 150,000 clones, about 84% seen once. Per the germline V gene, CDR1 is SGHRS and CDR2 is YFSETQ. The CDR3 is 18 amino acids. The ends were cut back, 4 bases at V and 0 bases at J, with 20 bases in the middle. V and J are TRBV5-1 and TRBJ2-1, with a weak D call TRBD1 (6 bases). The origin of this receptor is a woman in her 40s in good health and CMV-seropositive. The sample comprised PBMCs. The CDR3 DNA follows: TGCGCCAGCAGCGCCATCGGACCAGGGGTCAGCTCCTACAATGAGCAGTTCTTC. As protein: CASSAIGPGVSSYNEQFF.